The rows below give T cell receptor beta chains drawn from one sample of a study of T cell responses to AZD1222 COVID-19 vaccine. This table comes from immunoSEQ multiplex PCR, and its TCRdb copy is limited to in-frame clones, with some not included. The repertoire includes some 150,000 clones, around 88% of them detected once, and around 2.2% sits in the top ten. This material consisted of peripheral blood, taken on day 0 of AZD1222 vaccination. The receptors derive from an adult in good health. Each CDR3 is given with its conserved first and last residue. The order of the fields is V gene, clone size, J gene, D gene, CDR3 protein, CDR3 DNA. A D gene is named only where the DNA matches it firmly. Clone size is not always given. Where it is, it says once, few, many or a class for expanded clones.

V gene: TRBV2; clone size: .; J gene: TRBJ2-7; D gene: .; CDR3 protein: CASVQGTASFYEQYF; CDR3 DNA: TGTGCCAGCGTTCAAGGGACCGCAAGTTTCTACGAGCAGTACTTC
V gene: TRBV6-5; clone size: .; J gene: TRBJ2-3; D gene: TRBD2; CDR3 protein: CASSSAGGRTDTQYF; CDR3 DNA: TGTGCCAGCAGTTCAGCGGGAGGACGCACAGATACGCAGTATTTT
V gene: TRBV7-9; clone size: .; J gene: TRBJ1-1; D gene: .; CDR3 protein: CASSPTVNTEAFF; CDR3 DNA: TGTGCCAGCAGCCCGACAGTGAACACTGAAGCTTTCTTT
V gene: TRBV19; clone size: .; J gene: TRBJ2-7; D gene: TRBD2; CDR3 protein: CASSIRLAGGPPAEQYF; CDR3 DNA: TGTGCCAGTAGTATACGGCTAGCGGGAGGTCCTCCGGCGGAGCAGTACTTC
V gene: TRBV4-1; clone size: .; J gene: TRBJ2-7; D gene: .; CDR3 protein: CASSQVPGSPYEQYF; CDR3 DNA: TGCGCCAGCAGCCAAGTCCCGGGTTCCCCCTACGAGCAGTACTTC
V gene: TRBV7-2; clone size: .; J gene: TRBJ2-1; D gene: TRBD2; CDR3 protein: CASSALAGGPPYNEQFF; CDR3 DNA: TGTGCCAGCAGCGCCTTAGCGGGAGGACCCCCCTACAATGAGCAGTTCTTC
V gene: TRBV9; clone size: .; J gene: TRBJ2-1; D gene: .; CDR3 protein: CASSGRRGQGNEQFF; CDR3 DNA: TGTGCCAGCAGCGGCCGGAGAGGGCAGGGAAATGAGCAGTTCTTC
V gene: TRBV7-6; clone size: .; J gene: TRBJ2-7; D gene: TRBD2; CDR3 protein: CASSRGDSLGTSGRGEQYF; CDR3 DNA: TGTGCCAGCAGCCGAGGGGACAGTCTTGGGACTAGCGGGAGAGGCGAGCAGTACTTC
V gene: TRBV7-9; clone size: .; J gene: TRBJ1-4; D gene: .; CDR3 protein: CASTLPGLGEKLFF; CDR3 DNA: TGTGCCAGCACCCTACCCGGCCTCGGTGAAAAACTGTTTTTT
V gene: TRBV6-5; clone size: few; J gene: TRBJ1-5; D gene: TRBD1; CDR3 protein: CATLDRDVNQPQHF; CDR3 DNA: TGTGCCACCTTGGACAGGGATGTTAATCAGCCCCAGCATTTT
V gene: TRBV6-2/TRBV6-3; clone size: .; J gene: TRBJ2-4; D gene: .; CDR3 protein: CASSRSDRGRNIAKNIQYF; CDR3 DNA: TGTGCCAGCAGTCGGAGCGATCGGGGTCGTAACATAGCCAAAAACATTCAGTACTTC
V gene: TRBV28; clone size: .; J gene: TRBJ2-1; D gene: .; CDR3 protein: CASSLAGYNEQFF; CDR3 DNA: TGTGCCAGCAGTTTGGCAGGGTACAATGAGCAGTTCTTC
V gene: TRBV6-5; clone size: .; J gene: TRBJ1-2; D gene: .; CDR3 protein: CASRGRAPYGYTF; CDR3 DNA: TGTGCCAGCAGGGGCAGGGCCCCCTATGGCTACACCTTC
V gene: TRBV5-6; clone size: .; J gene: TRBJ2-3; D gene: TRBD1; CDR3 protein: CASSLAGGEGTQYF; CDR3 DNA: TGTGCCAGCAGCTTGGCAGGGGGCGAGGGTACGCAGTATTTT
V gene: TRBV11-1; clone size: .; J gene: TRBJ1-1; D gene: TRBD1; CDR3 protein: CASSPTGGTEAFF; CDR3 DNA: TGTGCCAGCAGTCCTACAGGGGGAACTGAAGCTTTCTTT
V gene: TRBV5-1; clone size: .; J gene: TRBJ2-1; D gene: .; CDR3 protein: CASSLERRARDEQFF; CDR3 DNA: TGCGCCAGCAGCTTGGAAAGACGGGCTCGGGATGAGCAGTTCTTC
V gene: TRBV7-2; clone size: .; J gene: TRBJ2-2; D gene: .; CDR3 protein: CASSLDWAGQHTGELFF; CDR3 DNA: TGTGCCAGCAGCTTAGACTGGGCAGGGCAACACACCGGGGAGCTGTTTTTT
V gene: TRBV28; clone size: .; J gene: TRBJ1-1; D gene: TRBD1; CDR3 protein: CASSPDRGAFF; CDR3 DNA: TGTGCCAGCAGTCCCGACAGGGGAGCTTTCTTT
V gene: TRBV28; clone size: .; J gene: TRBJ1-5; D gene: .; CDR3 protein: CATLLRGGGQPQHF; CDR3 DNA: TGTGCCACCTTGCTCCGGGGTGGAGGGCAGCCCCAGCATTTT
V gene: TRBV5-4; clone size: .; J gene: TRBJ2-5; D gene: .; CDR3 protein: CASSLGSRRETQYF; CDR3 DNA: TGTGCCAGCAGCTTGGGTTCTCGGAGAGAGACCCAGTACTTC
V gene: TRBV28; clone size: .; J gene: TRBJ2-3; D gene: .; CDR3 protein: CASSIRDSVGTQYF; CDR3 DNA: TGTGCCAGCAGTATCCGGGATAGCGTAGGTACGCAGTATTTT
V gene: TRBV20-1; clone size: .; J gene: TRBJ1-1; D gene: .; CDR3 protein: CSASQDTEAFF; CDR3 DNA: TGCAGTGCTAGTCAGGACACTGAAGCTTTCTTT
V gene: TRBV13; clone size: .; J gene: TRBJ2-1; D gene: TRBD1; CDR3 protein: CASSFRDSYNEQFF; CDR3 DNA: TGTGCCAGCAGCTTCCGGGACAGCTACAATGAGCAGTTCTTC
V gene: TRBV6-5; clone size: .; J gene: TRBJ2-5; D gene: .; CDR3 protein: CASSSTWAQETQYF; CDR3 DNA: TGTGCCAGCAGTTCTACCTGGGCCCAAGAGACCCAGTACTTC
V gene: TRBV6-2/TRBV6-3; clone size: few; J gene: TRBJ2-1; D gene: .; CDR3 protein: CASSLGRVNEQFF; CDR3 DNA: TGTGCCAGCAGTCTCGGCAGGGTGAATGAGCAGTTCTTC
V gene: TRBV4-3; clone size: .; J gene: TRBJ2-7; D gene: TRBD2; CDR3 protein: CASSQGTSGSSYEQYF; CDR3 DNA: TGCGCCAGCAGCCAGGGGACTAGCGGGAGCTCCTACGAGCAGTACTTC
V gene: TRBV5-4; clone size: .; J gene: TRBJ1-2; D gene: .; CDR3 protein: CASSLPPGEGPTHGYTF; CDR3 DNA: TGTGCCAGCAGCTTGCCCCCTGGTGAGGGACCTACACATGGCTACACCTTC
V gene: TRBV19; clone size: .; J gene: TRBJ2-1; D gene: .; CDR3 protein: CASSRAPTSLEQFF; CDR3 DNA: TGTGCCAGTAGCAGGGCCCCCACTAGCCTCGAGCAGTTCTTC
V gene: TRBV6-5; clone size: .; J gene: TRBJ2-1; D gene: TRBD1; CDR3 protein: CASSYGQGPPDNEQFF; CDR3 DNA: TGTGCCAGCAGTTACGGACAGGGGCCTCCTGATAATGAGCAGTTCTTC
V gene: TRBV6-5; clone size: few; J gene: TRBJ1-5; D gene: .; CDR3 protein: CASSITFGGNQPQHF; CDR3 DNA: TGTGCCAGCAGCATAACTTTCGGGGGCAATCAGCCCCAGCATTTT
V gene: TRBV6-2/TRBV6-3; clone size: .; J gene: TRBJ2-7; D gene: .; CDR3 protein: CASSYSNSGPGEQYF; CDR3 DNA: TGTGCCAGCAGTTACTCGAACAGCGGTCCAGGGGAGCAGTACTTC
V gene: TRBV30; clone size: .; J gene: TRBJ1-6; D gene: TRBD1; CDR3 protein: CAWRDRGDSPLHF; CDR3 DNA: TGTGCCTGGAGGGACAGGGGAGATTCACCCCTCCACTTT
V gene: TRBV5-4; clone size: .; J gene: TRBJ1-1; D gene: .; CDR3 protein: CASSQGQYREAFF; CDR3 DNA: TGTGCCAGCAGCCAAGGACAGTACAGAGAAGCTTTCTTT
V gene: TRBV28; clone size: .; J gene: TRBJ1-2; D gene: .; CDR3 protein: CASSFDRVDGYTF; CDR3 DNA: TGTGCCAGCAGTTTTGACAGAGTAGATGGCTACACCTTC
V gene: TRBV19; clone size: .; J gene: TRBJ2-7; D gene: .; CDR3 protein: CASSDRTYEQYF; CDR3 DNA: TGTGCCAGTAGTGACAGAACCTACGAGCAGTACTTC
V gene: TRBV21-1; clone size: few; J gene: TRBJ2-7; D gene: .; CDR3 protein: CASSKEKLRVTYEQYF; CDR3 DNA: TGTGCCAGCAGCAAAGAAAAGCTCAGGGTTACCTACGAGCAGTACTTC
V gene: TRBV18; clone size: .; J gene: TRBJ1-4; D gene: .; CDR3 protein: CASEERGWNEKLFF; CDR3 DNA: TGTGCCAGCGAAGAAAGGGGCTGGAATGAAAAACTGTTTTTT
V gene: TRBV7-2; clone size: .; J gene: TRBJ1-3; D gene: .; CDR3 protein: CASSLSTGPSGNTIYF; CDR3 DNA: TGTGCCAGCAGCTTATCCACGGGGCCCTCTGGAAACACCATATATTTT
V gene: TRBV7-9; clone size: .; J gene: TRBJ1-2; D gene: .; CDR3 protein: CASSLSGFYGYTF; CDR3 DNA: TGTGCCAGCAGCTTATCAGGGTTCTATGGCTACACCTTC
V gene: TRBV7-3; clone size: .; J gene: TRBJ2-3; D gene: .; CDR3 protein: CASSSTSAGWDTQYF; CDR3 DNA: TGTGCCAGCAGCTCGACTAGTGCGGGATGGGATACGCAGTATTTT
V gene: TRBV19; clone size: once; J gene: TRBJ1-2; D gene: TRBD1; CDR3 protein: CASSPEKGAYYGYTF; CDR3 DNA: TGTGCCAGTAGCCCCGAGAAGGGGGCCTACTATGGCTACACCTTC
V gene: TRBV28; clone size: .; J gene: TRBJ1-2; D gene: .; CDR3 protein: CASSLVANPRGYTF; CDR3 DNA: TGTGCCAGCAGCTTGGTAGCAAATCCGCGGGGCTACACCTTC
V gene: TRBV6-1; clone size: .; J gene: TRBJ1-5; D gene: .; CDR3 protein: CASSFGLPQHF; CDR3 DNA: TGTGCCAGCAGCTTCGGTTTACCCCAGCATTTT
V gene: TRBV7-2; clone size: once; J gene: TRBJ1-2; D gene: TRBD1; CDR3 protein: CASSAITGERVGYTF; CDR3 DNA: TGTGCCAGCAGCGCCATTACAGGGGAGCGAGTTGGCTACACCTTC
V gene: TRBV5-4; clone size: few; J gene: TRBJ1-5; D gene: .; CDR3 protein: CASSLGGHRPQPQHF; CDR3 DNA: TGTGCCAGCAGCTTGGGAGGGCATCGTCCTCAGCCCCAGCATTTT
V gene: TRBV11-3; clone size: once; J gene: TRBJ1-1; D gene: TRBD1; CDR3 protein: CASSTGQVGNTEAFF; CDR3 DNA: TGTGCCAGCAGCACAGGACAGGTGGGGAACACTGAAGCTTTCTTT
V gene: TRBV6-5; clone size: .; J gene: TRBJ2-7; D gene: .; CDR3 protein: CASRPRGGAYEQYF; CDR3 DNA: TGTGCCAGCAGACCCCGTGGAGGCGCCTACGAGCAGTACTTC
V gene: TRBV15; clone size: .; J gene: TRBJ1-2; D gene: .; CDR3 protein: CATSRDKGSGGYTF; CDR3 DNA: TGTGCCACCAGCAGAGATAAGGGAAGCGGCGGCTACACCTTC
V gene: TRBV4-3; clone size: .; J gene: TRBJ1-1; D gene: .; CDR3 protein: CASSQDRGNTEAFF; CDR3 DNA: TGCGCCAGCAGCCAGGACCGGGGGAACACTGAAGCTTTCTTT
V gene: TRBV30; clone size: once; J gene: TRBJ2-1; D gene: .; CDR3 protein: CACAEDEQFF; CDR3 DNA: TGTGCCTGTGCCGAGGATGAGCAGTTCTTC
V gene: TRBV9; clone size: .; J gene: TRBJ2-2; D gene: TRBD1; CDR3 protein: CASTRDRETGELFF; CDR3 DNA: TGTGCCAGCACCAGGGACAGGGAGACCGGGGAGCTGTTTTTT
V gene: TRBV4-2; clone size: .; J gene: TRBJ1-5; D gene: .; CDR3 protein: CASSQAPRVTERGVLRQPQHF; CDR3 DNA: TGTGCCAGCAGCCAAGCTCCGAGGGTGACAGAAAGAGGGGTGTTGCGTCAGCCCCAGCATTTT
V gene: TRBV30; clone size: once; J gene: TRBJ1-2; D gene: .; CDR3 protein: CAWTPRGTKANYGYTF; CDR3 DNA: TGTGCCTGGACTCCCCGAGGGACAAAAGCTAACTATGGCTACACCTTC
V gene: TRBV6-5; clone size: once; J gene: TRBJ1-1; D gene: .; CDR3 protein: CASSLTFSEAFF; CDR3 DNA: TGTGCCAGCAGTTTAACCTTCTCTGAAGCTTTCTTT
V gene: TRBV4-3; clone size: .; J gene: TRBJ2-5; D gene: .; CDR3 protein: CASSQDRAYQETQYF; CDR3 DNA: TGCGCCAGCAGCCAAGACAGGGCGTACCAAGAGACCCAGTACTTC
V gene: TRBV28; clone size: .; J gene: TRBJ1-3; D gene: .; CDR3 protein: CASRVSSGNTIYF; CDR3 DNA: TGTGCCAGCAGGGTTTCCTCTGGAAACACCATATATTTT
V gene: TRBV3-1/TRBV3-2; clone size: .; J gene: TRBJ2-4; D gene: .; CDR3 protein: CASSQPTGTNKNIQYF; CDR3 DNA: TGTGCCAGCAGCCAGCCTACCGGGACAAATAAAAACATTCAGTACTTC
V gene: TRBV9; clone size: .; J gene: TRBJ1-2; D gene: TRBD1; CDR3 protein: CASSVEAGGYTF; CDR3 DNA: TGTGCCAGCAGCGTAGAAGCAGGGGGTTACACCTTC